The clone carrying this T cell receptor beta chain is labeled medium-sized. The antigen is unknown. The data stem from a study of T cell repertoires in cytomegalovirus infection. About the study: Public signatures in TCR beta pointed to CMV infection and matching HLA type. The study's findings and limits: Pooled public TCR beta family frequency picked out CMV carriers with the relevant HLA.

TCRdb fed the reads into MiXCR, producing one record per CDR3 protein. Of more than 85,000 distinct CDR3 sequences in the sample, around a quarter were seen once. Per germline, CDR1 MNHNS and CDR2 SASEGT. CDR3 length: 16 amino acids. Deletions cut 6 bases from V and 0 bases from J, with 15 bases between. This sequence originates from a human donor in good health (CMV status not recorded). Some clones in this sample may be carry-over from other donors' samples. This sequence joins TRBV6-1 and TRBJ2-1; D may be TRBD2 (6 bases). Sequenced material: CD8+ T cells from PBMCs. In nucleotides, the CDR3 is TGTGCCAGCAGCTTAGGAGGGAATCCCTCCTACAATGAGCAGTTCTTC. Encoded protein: CASSLGGNPSYNEQFF.